The rows below give T cell receptor beta chains drawn from one sample of a study of blood T cells in healthy people across ages. MiXCR, applied by TCRdb to the 5' RACE reads, yields one record per CDR3 protein. The table includes around 1,800,000 distinct CDR3 sequences, approximately 39% detected once. The sample comprised blood. The receptor set was obtained from a human donor in good health. CDR3s include the opening cysteine and the closing phenylalanine or tryptophan. Each record gives: V gene, clone size, J gene, D gene, CDR3 DNA, CDR3 protein. The D gene is left open where the match is weak. Some rows have no size entry. The others give once, few or many, or a class for an expanded clone.

>TRBV28|once|TRBJ1-4|.
TGTGCCAGCAGTTTTCTAAATCGGCAGGGAGGCGAAAAACTGTTTTTT
CASSFLNRQGGEKLFF
>TRBV4-3|.|TRBJ1-4|.
TGCGCCAGCAGCCCACGCGTCAGGATCGGTGAAAAACTGTTTTTT
CASSPRVRIGEKLFF
>TRBV7-9|.|TRBJ1-2|TRBD1
TGTGCCAGCAGCTTAGGGGACAGTCCCTATGGCTACACCTTC
CASSLGDSPYGYTF
>TRBV5-1|.|TRBJ2-7|TRBD1
TGCGCCAGCAGCTTGGCCCCAGGACAGGGTTTTGACGAGCAGTACTTC
CASSLAPGQGFDEQYF
>TRBV12-3/TRBV12-4|.|TRBJ1-5|.
TGTGCCAGCAGTTTAGACAGCTACAATCAGCCCCAGCATTTT
CASSLDSYNQPQHF
>TRBV20-1|.|TRBJ2-7|.
TGCAGTGCTAGAGATAGGGGGGACCCCTACGAGCAGTACTTC
CSARDRGDPYEQYF
>TRBV7-2|once|TRBJ1-5|.
TGTGCCAGCAGCTTAGCGCCGGGTGTCCTAGGGGATCAGCCCCAGCATTTT
CASSLAPGVLGDQPQHF
>TRBV21-1|.|TRBJ2-3|.
TGTGCCAGCAGCGCGCCCGAGGTAACAAGCCCCACAGATACGCAGTATTTT
CASSAPEVTSPTDTQYF
>TRBV7-2|.|TRBJ1-4|.
TGTGCCAGCAGCCCCGAGGGCGTAAGGGAAAAACTGTTTTTT
CASSPEGVREKLFF
>TRBV5-1|many|TRBJ2-3|TRBD2
TGCGCCAGCAGCCCTACTAGCGGGGGGGATACGCAGTATTTT
CASSPTSGGDTQYF
>TRBV6-1|.|TRBJ1-2|.
TGTGCCAGCACCCGATCAGGGATAGGGCATGGCTACACCTTC
CASTRSGIGHGYTF
>TRBV6-1|few|TRBJ2-3|TRBD2
TGTGCCAGCAGGCCCGGACTAAGCGGGGGGACCCCCTGGGGCACAGATACGCAGTATTTT
CASRPGLSGGTPWGTDTQYF
>TRBV29-1|.|TRBJ1-2|.
TGCAGCGTGCTTCAGGGTGACTATGGCTACACCTTC
CSVLQGDYGYTF
>TRBV6-1|many|TRBJ2-1|.
TGTGCCAGCAGAGGACGGGGAAATGAGCAGTTCTTC
CASRGRGNEQFF
>TRBV10-3|.|TRBJ2-7|TRBD2
TGTGCCATCAGTGGGGCTAGCGGGGGTCTACACGAGCAGTACTTC
CAISGASGGLHEQYF
>TRBV5-1|few|TRBJ2-3|.
TGCGCCAGCAGCCTTCTTTCTTCACTCTTTAGCACAGATACGCAGTATTTT
CASSLLSSLFSTDTQYF
>TRBV20-1|.|TRBJ1-2|.
TGCAGAGCTCCTCAAGCCCGAGACTATGGCTACACCTTC
CRAPQARDYGYTF
>TRBV20-1|.|TRBJ1-1|.
TGCAGTGCTAGGACCATTCGCCAGCAGAACACTGAAGCTTTCTTT
CSARTIRQQNTEAFF
>TRBV11-3|many|TRBJ1-2|.
TGTGCCAGCAGCCCCAGAAGCGACTATGGCTACACCTTC
CASSPRSDYGYTF
>TRBV28|few|TRBJ1-2|.
TGTGCCAGCAGTTTATTGAAGGGTGAAGGAGAAGGCTACACCTTC
CASSLLKGEGEGYTF
>TRBV4-3|.|TRBJ2-1|.
TGCGCCAGCAGCCAAGATTCGGGGTCAATCTACAATGAGCAGTTCTTC
CASSQDSGSIYNEQFF
>TRBV9|few|TRBJ2-1|.
TGTGCCAGCACCAACTCCTGGGATGAGCAGTTCTTC
CASTNSWDEQFF
>TRBV20-1|few|TRBJ1-2|TRBD1
TGCAGTGCTAGAGCCAGAACGGGACAGGGGGACGGCTACACCTTC
CSARARTGQGDGYTF
>TRBV29-1|few|TRBJ2-7|.
TGCAGCGTTAGGGACGGCGAGAACGAGCAGTACTTC
CSVRDGENEQYF
>TRBV6-6|.|TRBJ2-1|TRBD2
TGTGCCAGCAGGAAAGCGGGGGGGTACAATGAGCAGTTCTTC
CASRKAGGYNEQFF
>TRBV20-1|few|TRBJ2-7|TRBD1
TGCAGTGCTAGAGCTCGCTACCTGGGGACAGCGATCTCCTACGAGCAGTACTTC
CSARARYLGTAISYEQYF
>TRBV5-1|many|TRBJ1-5|.
TGCGCCAGCAGCTTTGGGAATTCGGAGCCCCAGCATTTT
CASSFGNSEPQHF
>TRBV7-9|.|TRBJ1-2|.
TGTGCCGGCAGCTGGGGAGATGGCTACACCTTC
CAGSWGDGYTF
>TRBV7-2|.|TRBJ2-3|.
TGTGCCAGCAGCTTATGGGGGGCCCTACTCACAGATACGCAGTATTTT
CASSLWGALLTDTQYF
>TRBV20-1|once|TRBJ2-5|TRBD1
TGCAGTGCTGCTCCGCTCTACTCCAGACAGGGTTCAGAGACCCAGTACTTC
CSAAPLYSRQGSETQYF
>TRBV30|.|TRBJ2-7|TRBD1
TGTGCCTGGAGCCCCCAGGGACAGGGCCACTACGAGCAGTACTTC
CAWSPQGQGHYEQYF
>TRBV5-5|.|TRBJ1-1|TRBD1
TGTGCCAGCAGCTCCGAGGGGGCCACTGAAGCTTTCTTT
CASSSEGATEAFF
>TRBV12-3/TRBV12-4|once|TRBJ2-3|.
TGTGCCGGCAGTTCGGGGCAGAGCACAGATACGCAGTATTTT
CAGSSGQSTDTQYF
>TRBV3-1|few|TRBJ1-2|.
TGTGCCAGCAGCCCCGTTAGGGTCTATGGCTACACCTTC
CASSPVRVYGYTF
>TRBV5-1|few|TRBJ2-1|.
TGCGCCAGCAGCTTGGCTTCCCCGAGCTCCTACAATGAGCAGTTCTTC
CASSLASPSSYNEQFF
>TRBV11-2|once|TRBJ2-3|TRBD1
TGTGCCAGCAGTCAGACGCGACAGGGATTAGATACGCAGTATTTT
CASSQTRQGLDTQYF
>TRBV9|.|TRBJ1-3|TRBD1
TGTGCCAGCAGCGCTAGGACAGGGCAAAACTCTGGAAACACCATATATTTT
CASSARTGQNSGNTIYF
>TRBV6-5|.|TRBJ1-2|.
TGTGCCAGCAGTTACTCGTTTGAGAGGGCTGGCTACACCTTC
CASSYSFERAGYTF
>TRBV6-2/TRBV6-3|.|TRBJ2-5|.
TGTGCCAGCAGTTACCCGATTCCGGTCCGGGGGTCCGGGGAGACCCAGTACTTC
CASSYPIPVRGSGETQYF
>TRBV7-7|.|TRBJ2-5|TRBD1
TGTGCTAGCAGCGGGACAGGGGGCGGAAAGACCCAGTACTTC
CASSGTGGGKTQYF
>TRBV7-2|few|TRBJ2-1|.
TGTGCCAGCACCAATAGGGGGGAACATGAGCAGTTCTTC
CASTNRGEHEQFF
>TRBV4-1|.|TRBJ2-6|.
TGCGCCAGCAGCCAAGCGGTTGGTTTCCGACTTTACTCTGGGGCCAACGTCCTGACTTTC
CASSQAVGFRLYSGANVLTF
>TRBV5-1|.|TRBJ1-2|.
TGCGCCAGCAGCCCAGCAGATGCCTATGGCTACACCTTC
CASSPADAYGYTF
>TRBV4-2|few|TRBJ2-7|TRBD1
TGTGCCAGCAGCCAAGAGGAGTGGGACAGTATCCTCTACCACGAGCAGTACTTC
CASSQEEWDSILYHEQYF
>TRBV28|few|TRBJ1-5|.
TGTGCCAGCAGTTTAGAGATGGGGGCCTCGCAGCAGCATTTT
CASSLEMGASQQHF
>TRBV5-6|.|TRBJ1-1|.
TGTGCCAGCGGGGGGGCGGGCCGAACTGAAGCTTTCTTT
CASGGAGRTEAFF
>TRBV11-3|few|TRBJ2-1|.
TGTGCCAGCAGGCCCCCCGGGGGCCCCTACAATGAGCAGTTCTTC
CASRPPGGPYNEQFF
>TRBV5-1|few|TRBJ2-2|TRBD1
TGCGCCAGCAAGGATACCGGGACAGCGAACACCGGGGAGCTGTTTTTT
CASKDTGTANTGELFF
>TRBV4-3|.|TRBJ2-7|TRBD1
TGCGCCAGCAGCCATTCCGAGACAGGGGAAACCTACGAGCAGTACTTC
CASSHSETGETYEQYF
>TRBV7-3|few|TRBJ1-1|.
TGTGCCAGCAGCTTAACGGGTGGGGAAGCTGAAGCTTTCTTT
CASSLTGGEAEAFF
>TRBV6-5|.|TRBJ1-1|.
TGTGCCAGCAGCCCACCGGGAGTTTCGAACACTGAAGCTTTCTTT
CASSPPGVSNTEAFF
>TRBV5-1|few|TRBJ2-7|.
TGCGCCAGTAGCTTGACGACGGAGGCCTACGAGCAGTACTTC
CASSLTTEAYEQYF
>TRBV10-3|.|TRBJ2-1|.
TGTGCCATCAACGACGACGATGAGCAGTTCTTC
CAINDDDEQFF